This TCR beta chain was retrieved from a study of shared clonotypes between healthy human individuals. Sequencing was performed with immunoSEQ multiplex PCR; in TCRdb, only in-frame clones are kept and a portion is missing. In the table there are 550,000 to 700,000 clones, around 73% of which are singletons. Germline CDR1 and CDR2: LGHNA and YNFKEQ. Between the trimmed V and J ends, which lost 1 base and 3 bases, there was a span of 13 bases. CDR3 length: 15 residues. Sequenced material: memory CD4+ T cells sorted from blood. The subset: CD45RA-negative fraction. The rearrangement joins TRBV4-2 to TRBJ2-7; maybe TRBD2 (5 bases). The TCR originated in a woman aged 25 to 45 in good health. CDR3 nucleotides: TGTGCCAGCAGCCAAGTTCGAGGGAAGGACTACGAGCAGTACTTC. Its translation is CASSQVRGKDYEQYF.